The rows below give T cell receptor beta chains drawn from one sample of a study of blood T cell repertoires in COVID-19. Profiled with immunoSEQ multiplex PCR; TCRdb holds only in-frame clones, not every one. The sample carries 300,000 to 400,000 clones, over 75% recorded once. Sequences were obtained from peripheral blood. Every receptor here comes from a woman between 45 and 65 years old who had recovered from COVID-19. The CDR3 runs from the conserved cysteine through the conserved F or W. A D gene is named only where the DNA matches it firmly. The size field is filled for only some rows; it gives once, few, many or a size class.

>.|15|TRBD1|TRBV3-1/TRBV3-2|TRBJ1-1
CASSQLGQGGTEAFF
TGTGCCAGCAGCCAACTTGGACAGGGAGGCACTGAAGCTTTCTTT
>.|19|TRBD2|TRBV24-1|TRBJ2-2
CATSEPGTSGGLNTGELFF
TGTGCCACCAGTGAACCCGGGACTAGCGGGGGGCTGAACACCGGGGAGCTGTTTTTT
>few|14|TRBD2|TRBV5-1|TRBJ2-3
CASSLGSGGDTQYF
TGCGCCAGCAGCTTGGGTAGCGGGGGAGATACGCAGTATTTT
>.|14|TRBD2|TRBV2|TRBJ2-2
CASSTSGYTGELFF
TGTGCCAGCTCGACTAGCGGGTACACCGGGGAGCTGTTTTTT
>.|13|.|TRBV19|TRBJ2-3
CASSSEGTDTQYF
TGTGCCAGTAGTAGCGAGGGCACAGATACGCAGTATTTT
>.|15|TRBD1|TRBV2|TRBJ1-1
CASRRGQTLNTEAFF
TGTGCCAGCAGGCGGGGACAGACACTGAACACTGAAGCTTTCTTT
>.|15|TRBD2|TRBV5-8|TRBJ2-1
CASSLGGGSYNEQFF
TGTGCCAGCAGCTTGGGGGGAGGGTCCTACAATGAGCAGTTCTTC
>.|14|.|TRBV27|TRBJ1-6
CASSTTFRGSPLHF
TGTGCCAGCAGCACGACATTCAGGGGTTCACCCCTCCACTTT
>.|14|.|TRBV9|TRBJ2-3
CASSPRVQTDTQYF
TGTGCCAGCAGCCCTCGTGTACAGACAGATACGCAGTATTTT
>.|17|TRBD1|TRBV7-2|TRBJ2-1
CASTPRRGGGLIDEQFF
TGTGCCAGCACCCCCCGTAGAGGGGGCGGTTTGATCGATGAGCAGTTCTTC
>.|12|TRBD1|TRBV10-3|TRBJ1-2
CAISGTGDGYTF
TGTGCCATCAGCGGGACAGGGGATGGCTACACCTTC
>.|20|.|TRBV6-6|TRBJ2-6
CASSPDPPSPGYSGANVLTF
TGTGCCAGCAGCCCCGACCCACCCAGTCCAGGATACTCTGGGGCCAACGTCCTGACTTTC
>.|16|.|TRBV5-4|TRBJ2-2
CASSQRQATNTGELFF
TGTGCCAGCAGCCAAAGACAGGCCACGAACACCGGGGAGCTGTTTTTT
>few|12|TRBD1|TRBV30|TRBJ1-3
CAWSEQGDTIYF
TGTGCCTGGAGTGAACAGGGGGACACCATATATTTT
>.|15|TRBD2|TRBV5-6|TRBJ2-1
CASSLTSGGPNEQFF
TGTGCCAGCAGCTTAACTAGCGGGGGACCCAATGAGCAGTTCTTC
>.|11|TRBD1|TRBV30|TRBJ1-2
CASENRGGYTF
TGTGCCTCAGAGAACAGGGGTGGCTACACCTTC
>.|14|TRBD1|TRBV3-1/TRBV3-2|TRBJ2-7
CASSQVRQGAEQYF
TGTGCCAGCAGCCAAGTCCGACAGGGGGCCGAGCAGTACTTC
>once|13|.|TRBV10-3|TRBJ2-2
CATRGGVDGELFF
TGTGCCACCAGAGGTGGAGTCGACGGGGAGCTGTTTTTT
>.|17|TRBD1|TRBV6-2/TRBV6-3|TRBJ1-5
CASSYSWTGSSNQPQHF
TGTGCCAGCAGTTACTCCTGGACAGGGAGTTCGAATCAGCCCCAGCATTTT
>.|13|.|TRBV14|TRBJ2-1
CASSQGTFSEQFF
TGTGCCAGCAGCCAAGGGACATTCAGTGAGCAGTTCTTC
>.|15|TRBD1|TRBV10-3|TRBJ1-6
CAISDVRTGNSPLHF
TGTGCCATCAGTGACGTGAGGACAGGGAATTCACCCCTCCACTTT
>.|18|.|TRBV11-2|TRBJ2-3
CASSSNLHTKLGADTQYF
TGTGCCAGCAGCTCCAACCTCCACACTAAGCTAGGTGCAGATACGCAGTATTTT
>once|15|.|TRBV4-1|TRBJ2-1
CASSQDGAEYNEQFF
TGCGCCAGCAGCCAAGATGGTGCAGAATACAATGAGCAGTTCTTC
>.|15|TRBD1|TRBV4-3|TRBJ1-5
CASSQDRGPNQPQHF
TGCGCCAGCAGCCAAGACAGGGGGCCCAATCAGCCCCAGCATTTT
>.|14|.|TRBV30|TRBJ2-5
CAYCLHAGGETQYF
TGTGCCTACTGTTTGCACGCTGGTGGAGAGACCCAGTACTTC
>.|17|TRBD1|TRBV28|TRBJ1-6
CASSLGTGPFGNSPLHF
TGTGCCAGCAGTTTGGGGACAGGCCCGTTCGGTAATTCACCCCTCCACTTT
>many|13|TRBD1|TRBV7-8|TRBJ2-1
CASSRTGGNEQFF
TGTGCCAGCAGTAGGACAGGCGGGAATGAGCAGTTCTTC
>once|15|TRBD1|TRBV6-2/TRBV6-3|TRBJ2-7
CASSTHRGTSYEQYF
TGTGCCAGCAGTACCCACAGGGGGACCTCCTACGAGCAGTACTTC
>.|15|.|TRBV28|TRBJ2-7
CASSVNSGSAYEQYF
TGTGCCAGCAGTGTGAACAGCGGGTCAGCCTACGAGCAGTACTTC
>.|15|.|TRBV4-3|TRBJ1-1
CASSQGAGMNTEAFF
TGCGCCAGCAGCCAAGGGGCGGGGATGAACACTGAAGCTTTCTTT
>.|15|TRBD2|TRBV7-2|TRBJ2-7
CASSLGSGRTYEQYF
TGTGCCAGCAGCTTAGGGTCCGGGAGGACCTACGAGCAGTACTTC
>.|15|.|TRBV28|TRBJ1-4
CASRETGPTNEKLFF
TGTGCCAGCAGGGAGACAGGTCCGACTAATGAAAAACTGTTTTTT
>once|14|.|TRBV5-4|TRBJ1-2
CASSLALQGNGYTF
TGTGCCAGCAGCTTGGCGCTACAGGGTAATGGCTACACCTTC
>.|16|.|TRBV27|TRBJ2-3
CASSLSPGVLTHTQYF
TGTGCCAGCAGTTTATCCCCGGGGGTTTTAACCCATACGCAGTATTTT
>.|14|.|TRBV6-5|TRBJ2-7
CASSYVQVEGYTYF
TGTGCCAGCAGTTACGTACAGGTGGAGGGCTACACGTACTTC
>once|16|.|TRBV6-2/TRBV6-3|TRBJ2-3
CASSYGGAYTTDTQYF
TGTGCCAGCAGTTACGGTGGGGCCTACACCACGGATACGCAGTATTTT
>once|17|TRBD2|TRBV9|TRBJ2-1
CASSPRGSGSPYNEQFF
TGTGCCAGCAGCCCACGGGGGAGCGGGAGTCCCTACAATGAGCAGTTCTTC
>.|15|.|TRBV29-1|TRBJ1-2
CSVENRWQGNYGYTF
TGCAGCGTCGAAAACCGATGGCAGGGGAACTATGGCTACACCTTC
>.|13|.|TRBV7-2|TRBJ1-5
CASSPRGGQPQHF
TGTGCCAGCAGCCCAAGGGGGGGACAGCCCCAGCATTTT
>.|16|TRBD1|TRBV19|TRBJ1-5
CASSMWLNRGDQPQHF
TGTGCCAGTAGTATGTGGTTGAACAGGGGGGATCAGCCCCAGCATTTT
>once|16|.|TRBV11-2|TRBJ1-5
CASSFSGSHSNQPQHF
TGTGCCAGCAGCTTCAGCGGGAGTCATAGCAATCAGCCCCAGCATTTT
>.|13|.|TRBV12-3/TRBV12-4|TRBJ1-2
CASSLTGGGGYTF
TGTGCCAGCAGCCTGACGGGGGGCGGGGGCTACACCTTC
>.|14|.|TRBV21-1|TRBJ2-1
CASSKVGVYNEQFF
TGTGCCAGCAGCAAAGTAGGGGTCTACAATGAGCAGTTCTTC
>few|17|TRBD1|TRBV28|TRBJ1-5
CASTLDGTGLVDQPQHF
TGTGCCAGCACCCTTGACGGGACAGGGTTAGTGGATCAGCCCCAGCATTTT
>few|14|.|TRBV6-2/TRBV6-3|TRBJ2-1
CASSFPWERAEQFF
TGTGCCAGCAGTTTTCCGTGGGAGAGGGCTGAGCAGTTCTTC
>.|14|.|TRBV10-2|TRBJ1-6
CASSVDRINSPLHF
TGCGCCAGCAGCGTAGACAGAATTAATTCACCCCTCCACTTT
>.|16|TRBD1|TRBV11-2|TRBJ2-7
CASSLVRTGTSYEQYF
TGTGCCAGCAGCTTAGTTAGGACAGGGACTTCCTACGAGCAGTACTTC
>.|13|.|TRBV19|TRBJ2-1
CASSIDRGAGQFF
TGTGCCAGTAGTATAGATCGCGGGGCGGGGCAGTTCTTC
>.|11|.|TRBV28|TRBJ2-7
CASSFTREQYF
TGTGCCAGCAGTTTCACCCGGGAGCAGTACTTC
>once|13|.|TRBV6-2/TRBV6-3|TRBJ1-2
CASSRTPGEGYTF
TGTGCCAGCAGCCGGACCCCAGGGGAAGGCTACACCTTC
>.|15|TRBD1|TRBV6-5|TRBJ1-2
CASSYRRTGYYGYTF
TGTGCCAGCAGTTACCGCCGGACAGGGTACTATGGCTACACCTTC
>.|16|.|TRBV7-3|TRBJ2-2
CASSGNYGLDTGELFF
TGTGCCAGCAGCGGTAACTACGGCTTGGACACCGGGGAGCTGTTTTTT
>.|15|TRBD2|TRBV4-1|TRBJ2-7
CASSQTSGSSYEQYF
TGCGCCAGCAGCCAGACTAGCGGGAGCTCCTACGAGCAGTACTTC
>few|14|TRBD1|TRBV2|TRBJ1-1
CASRTGELNTEAFF
TGTGCCAGCAGGACAGGGGAGTTGAACACTGAAGCTTTCTTT